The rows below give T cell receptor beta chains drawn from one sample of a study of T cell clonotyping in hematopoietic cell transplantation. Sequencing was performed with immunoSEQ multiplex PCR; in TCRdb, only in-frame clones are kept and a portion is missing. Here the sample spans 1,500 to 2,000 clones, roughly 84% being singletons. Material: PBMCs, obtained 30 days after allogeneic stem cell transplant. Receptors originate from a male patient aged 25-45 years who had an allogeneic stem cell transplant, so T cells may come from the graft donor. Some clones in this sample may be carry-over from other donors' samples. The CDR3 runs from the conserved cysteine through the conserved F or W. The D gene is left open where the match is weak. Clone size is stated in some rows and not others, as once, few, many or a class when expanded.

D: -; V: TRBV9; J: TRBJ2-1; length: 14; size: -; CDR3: CASSVGSRADEQFF; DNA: TGTGCCAGCAGCGTAGGGTCTCGGGCCGATGAGCAGTTCTTC
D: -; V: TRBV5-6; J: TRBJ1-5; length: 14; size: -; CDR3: CASSFRGKNQPQHF; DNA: TGTGCCAGCAGCTTCAGGGGTAAAAATCAGCCCCAGCATTTT
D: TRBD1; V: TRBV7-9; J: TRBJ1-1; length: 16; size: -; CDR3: CASSRHDKGARTEAFF; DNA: TGTGCCAGCAGCCGGCATGATAAGGGGGCTCGCACTGAAGCTTTCTTT
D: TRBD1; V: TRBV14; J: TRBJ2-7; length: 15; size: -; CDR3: CASSSRRQGYDEQYF; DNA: TGTGCCAGCAGCTCCCGTCGACAGGGGTACGACGAGCAGTACTTC
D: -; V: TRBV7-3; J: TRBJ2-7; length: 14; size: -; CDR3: CASSLTDSSYEQYF; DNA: TGTGCCAGCAGCTTAACGGACAGCTCCTACGAGCAGTACTTC
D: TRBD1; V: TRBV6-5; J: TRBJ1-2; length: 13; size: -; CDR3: CASAGQGNYGYTF; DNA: TGTGCCAGCGCGGGACAGGGGAACTATGGCTACACCTTC
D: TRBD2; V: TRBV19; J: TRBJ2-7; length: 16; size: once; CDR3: CASSIDRRDYGYEQYF; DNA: TGTGCCAGTAGTATAGATCGACGGGACTACGGATACGAGCAGTACTTC
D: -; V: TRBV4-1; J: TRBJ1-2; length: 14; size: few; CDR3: CASSPPGGNYGYTF; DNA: TGCGCCAGCAGCCCCCCCGGAGGGAACTATGGCTACACCTTC
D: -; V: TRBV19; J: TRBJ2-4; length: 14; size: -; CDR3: CASSKVGAKNIQYF; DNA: TGTGCCAGTAGTAAGGTTGGAGCCAAAAACATTCAGTACTTC
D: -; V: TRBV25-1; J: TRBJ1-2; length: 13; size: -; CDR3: CASSAGGYYGYTF; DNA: TGTGCCAGCAGTGCCGGGGGCTACTATGGCTACACCTTC
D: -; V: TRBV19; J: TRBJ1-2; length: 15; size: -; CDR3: CASRTDLRGGGGYTF; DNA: TGTGCCAGTAGGACAGATTTGAGAGGGGGTGGTGGCTACACCTTC
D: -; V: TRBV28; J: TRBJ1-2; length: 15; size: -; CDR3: CAGGREGVTNYGYTF; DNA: TGTGCCGGAGGGAGGGAAGGGGTGACTAACTATGGCTACACCTTC
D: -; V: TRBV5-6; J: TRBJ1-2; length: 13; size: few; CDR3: CASSSQEVYGYTF; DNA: TGTGCCAGCAGCTCGCAGGAGGTCTATGGCTACACCTTC
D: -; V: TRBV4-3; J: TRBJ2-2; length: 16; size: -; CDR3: CASSQTEYTNTGELFF; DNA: TGCGCCAGCAGCCAAACCGAGTACACGAACACCGGGGAGCTGTTTTTT
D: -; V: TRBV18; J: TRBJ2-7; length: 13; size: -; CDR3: CASSLAETYEQYF; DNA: TGTGCCAGCTCACTGGCCGAAACCTACGAGCAGTACTTC
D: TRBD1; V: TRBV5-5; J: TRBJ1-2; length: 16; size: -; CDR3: CASSSPGGQGRNGYTF; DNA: TGTGCCAGCAGCTCCCCGGGCGGACAGGGAAGGAACGGCTACACCTTC
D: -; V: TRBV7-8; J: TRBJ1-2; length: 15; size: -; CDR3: CASSLQRTEVYGYTF; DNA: TGTGCCAGCAGCCTTCAACGGACGGAGGTCTATGGCTACACCTTC
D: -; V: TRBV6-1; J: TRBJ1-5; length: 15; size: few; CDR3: CASSLLDSRNQPQHF; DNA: TGTGCCAGCAGCTTACTGGACAGTAGAAATCAGCCCCAGCATTTT
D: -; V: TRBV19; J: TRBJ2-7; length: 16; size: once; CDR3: CASSPGDRGILDEQYF; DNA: TGTGCCAGTAGTCCGGGGGACCGCGGAATCCTTGACGAGCAGTACTTC
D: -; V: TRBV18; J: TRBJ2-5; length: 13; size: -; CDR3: CASQVGVVETQYF; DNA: TGTGCCAGCCAAGTCGGGGTTGTTGAGACCCAGTACTTC
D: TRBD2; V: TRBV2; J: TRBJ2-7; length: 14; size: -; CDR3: CASSVRTRPLEQYF; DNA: TGTGCCAGCAGTGTACGGACTAGACCCCTCGAGCAGTACTTC
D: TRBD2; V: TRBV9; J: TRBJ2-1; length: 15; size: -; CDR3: CASSDGGAPGNEQFF; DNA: TGTGCCAGCAGCGACGGGGGGGCGCCGGGCAATGAGCAGTTCTTC
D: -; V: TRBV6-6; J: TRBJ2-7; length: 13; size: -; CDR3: CASGTSDSYEQYF; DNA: TGTGCCAGCGGGACTTCGGACAGCTACGAGCAGTACTTC
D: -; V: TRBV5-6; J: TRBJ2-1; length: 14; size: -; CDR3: CASSTDFSYNEQFF; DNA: TGTGCCAGCAGTACAGATTTCTCCTACAATGAGCAGTTCTTC
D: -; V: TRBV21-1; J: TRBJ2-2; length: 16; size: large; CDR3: CASSSWTSTDTGELFF; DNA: TGTGCCAGCAGCTCCTGGACCTCAACCGACACCGGGGAGCTGTTTTTT
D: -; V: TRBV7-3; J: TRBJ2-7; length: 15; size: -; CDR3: CASSLKGTTLDEQYF; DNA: TGTGCCAGCAGCTTAAAGGGGACAACATTGGACGAGCAGTACTTC
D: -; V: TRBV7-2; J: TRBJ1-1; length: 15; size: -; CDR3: CASSHAGGRNTEAFF; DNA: TGTGCCAGCAGCCACGCGGGGGGCCGGAACACTGAAGCTTTCTTT
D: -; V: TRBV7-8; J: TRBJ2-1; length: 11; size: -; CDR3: CASSLGRALFF; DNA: TGTGCCAGCAGCTTAGGACGGGCTCTGTTCTTC
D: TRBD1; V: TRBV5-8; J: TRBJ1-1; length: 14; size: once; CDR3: CASSLGTGRTEAFF; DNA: TGTGCCAGCAGCTTGGGGACAGGGAGAACTGAAGCTTTCTTT
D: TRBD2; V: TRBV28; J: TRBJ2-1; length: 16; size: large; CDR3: CASTPTQGLGANEQFF; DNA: TGTGCCAGCACCCCGACTCAGGGACTAGGGGCAAATGAGCAGTTCTTC
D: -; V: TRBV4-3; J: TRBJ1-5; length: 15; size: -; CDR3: CASSQSAGSNQPQHF; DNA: TGCGCCAGCAGCCAAAGTGCAGGTAGCAATCAGCCCCAGCATTTT